This T cell receptor (beta chain) was observed in a study of T cell changes during pregnancy in multiple sclerosis. This clone was seen just once. The data were produced by immunoSEQ multiplex PCR, yet TCRdb's version contains in-frame clones alone and is incomplete. The repertoire holds about 110,000 clones, with under 95% as singletons. The receptor was derived from a female donor with multiple sclerosis, enrolled in a pregnancy study. The starting material was peripheral blood, obtained before pregnancy.

CDR3 DNA sequence: TGTGCCTGGAGTGGGGGTTCGGCTAGCGTCGGCTACGAGCAGTACTTC. Translation: CAWSGGSASVGYEQYF. The V call is TRBV30, the J call TRBJ2-7, with D maybe TRBD2 (6 bases). Germline-derived CDR1 and CDR2 are GTSNPN and SVGIG (reference sequence). The CDR3 runs 16 residues. V lost 1 base and J lost 3, with 19 bases in between.